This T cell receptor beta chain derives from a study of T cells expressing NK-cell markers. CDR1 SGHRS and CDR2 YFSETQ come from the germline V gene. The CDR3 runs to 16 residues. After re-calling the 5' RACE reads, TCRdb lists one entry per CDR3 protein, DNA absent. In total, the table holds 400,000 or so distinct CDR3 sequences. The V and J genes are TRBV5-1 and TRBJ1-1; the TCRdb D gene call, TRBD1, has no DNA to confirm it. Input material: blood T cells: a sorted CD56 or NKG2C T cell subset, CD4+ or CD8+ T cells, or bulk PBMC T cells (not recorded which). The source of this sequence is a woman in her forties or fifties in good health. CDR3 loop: CASSLARVPGNTEAFF. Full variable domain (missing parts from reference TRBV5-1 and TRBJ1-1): KAGVTQTPRYLIKTRGQQVTLSCSPISGHRSVSWYQQTPGQGLQFLFEYFSETQRNKGNFPGRFSGRQFSNSRSEMNVSTLELGDSALYLCASSLARVPGNTEAFFGQGTRLTVV.